This T cell receptor (beta chain) was retrieved from a study of T cell responses to AZD1222 COVID-19 vaccine. Study results and limitations: Mostly white British, mostly female donors; authors suggested clonal diversity may be underestimated.

Assay used: immunoSEQ multiplex PCR; TCRdb lists only in-frame clones, some missing. The table has roughly 100,000 clones, 82% seen once. Germline V CDR1 and CDR2: SEHNR, FQNEAQ (reference sequence). The V and J ends lost 7 bases and 10 bases, in that order; junction bases with no gene match: 6. The CDR3 length is 11 residues. For this clone: Its antigen is not known.

The TCR originated in an adult in good health. Sequences were derived from peripheral blood, sampled on day 0 of AZD1222 vaccination. The chain joins TRBV7-9 to TRBJ1-1; 7 nucleotides agree with TRBD1. The chain's CDR3 is CASTLTGAAFF. CDR3 DNA: TGTGCCAGCACACTAACAGGGGCAGCTTTCTTT.